These T cell receptor beta chains were read from a single sample in a study of T cell changes during pregnancy in multiple sclerosis. Sequencing was performed with immunoSEQ multiplex PCR; in TCRdb, only in-frame clones are kept and a portion is missing. This sample has around 63,000 clones; 92% occur once, and the top ten carry roughly 1.5%. The sequencing used peripheral blood, collected after pregnancy. The receptors shown here come from a female donor with multiple sclerosis, enrolled in a pregnancy study. Each CDR3 is given with its conserved first and last residue. The D gene is left open where the match is weak. Clone size is shown for a subset of rows, as once, few, many or a class of expanded clone.

clone size | J gene | V gene | D gene | CDR3 DNA | CDR3 protein
. | TRBJ2-3 | TRBV19 | . | TGTGCCAGTAGTATTTATGCGGATACAGATACGCAGTATTTT | CASSIYADTDTQYF
. | TRBJ2-7 | TRBV5-1 | TRBD1 | TGCGCCAGCAGCTTGGTAACAGGGGGTGGGTACGAGCAGTACTTC | CASSLVTGGGYEQYF
. | TRBJ2-1 | TRBV18 | TRBD2 | TGTGCCAGCTCACCGGCTAGCGGTATCACCTACAATGAGCAGTTCTTC | CASSPASGITYNEQFF
. | TRBJ2-7 | TRBV11-2 | . | TGTGCCAGCAGTTACAGGCTATCAACCTACGAGCAGTACTTC | CASSYRLSTYEQYF
. | TRBJ1-2 | TRBV27 | . | TGTGCCAGCAAGGGGCTTCCCCACTATGGCTACACCTTC | CASKGLPHYGYTF
few | TRBJ2-7 | TRBV6-5 | TRBD2 | TGTGCCAGCAGTTACTCGATCAGCGGGAGCTCCTACGAGCAGTACTTC | CASSYSISGSSYEQYF
. | TRBJ2-5 | TRBV27 | . | TGTGCCAGCAGTCCACGGGATTTGCGGACCCAGTACTTC | CASSPRDLRTQYF
. | TRBJ1-1 | TRBV5-1 | TRBD1 | TGCGCCAGCAGCTTGGGACAGGGGAGCACTGAAGCTTTCTTT | CASSLGQGSTEAFF
. | TRBJ1-4 | TRBV7-9 | . | TGTGCCAGCAGCAAACAGGGCAATGAAAAACTGTTTTTT | CASSKQGNEKLFF
once | TRBJ2-1 | TRBV4-1 | TRBD2 | TGCGCCAGCAGCGTCTCTAGCCGGGGGGGGAGGGCCTCCTACAATGAGCAGTTCTTC | CASSVSSRGGRASYNEQFF
. | TRBJ1-1 | TRBV25-1 | . | TGTGCCAGCACAGGAGCGGGGGGCGAGAACACTGAAGCTTTCTTT | CASTGAGGENTEAFF
. | TRBJ2-2 | TRBV4-1 | . | TGCGCCAGCAGCCATATTCCGAACACCGGGGAGCTGTTTTTT | CASSHIPNTGELFF
. | TRBJ2-7 | TRBV6-1 | TRBD2 | TGTGCCAGCAGTGAGCTAGCGGGATTTGGGTACGAGCAGTACTTC | CASSELAGFGYEQYF
once | TRBJ1-2 | TRBV18 | TRBD1 | TGTGCCAGCTCACCAATGAGGGACAGGGACCTATCCTATGGCTACACCTTC | CASSPMRDRDLSYGYTF
. | TRBJ2-2 | TRBV28 | . | TGTGCCAGCAGGCCGACCGAGGGTCGGACCGGGGAGCTGTTTTTT | CASRPTEGRTGELFF
. | TRBJ1-1 | TRBV4-1 | TRBD1 | TGCGCCAGCAGCCAAGGTGGCACGACAGGGCGGACTGAAGCTTTCTTT | CASSQGGTTGRTEAFF
. | TRBJ1-4 | TRBV4-1 | . | TGCGCCAGCAGCCCTTCCGTCAGGCCAACTAATGAAAAACTGTTTTTT | CASSPSVRPTNEKLFF
. | TRBJ1-1 | TRBV2 | . | TGTGCCAGCAGTTCCGGGAATCGTAACACTGAAGCTTTCTTT | CASSSGNRNTEAFF
. | TRBJ2-7 | TRBV30 | . | TGTGCCTGGAGTGTACAACCCCCGGGGGAGCAGTACTTC | CAWSVQPPGEQYF
. | TRBJ1-2 | TRBV19 | . | TGTGCCAGTAGTATGACTCCCGGAGGGGGCTACACCTTC | CASSMTPGGGYTF
. | TRBJ2-5 | TRBV28 | TRBD2 | TGTGCCAGCACGGGGGAGGGTTACGAGACCCAGTACTTC | CASTGEGYETQYF
. | TRBJ1-1 | TRBV19 | . | TGTGCCAGTAGCGCTACTAGGAACACTGAAGCTTTCTTT | CASSATRNTEAFF
. | TRBJ2-1 | TRBV9 | . | TGTGCCAGCAGCGTAGACGGTGAGCAGTTCTTC | CASSVDGEQFF
. | TRBJ1-1 | TRBV5-1 | . | TGCGCCAGCAGCTTGGGTCCCACAGCTGAAGCTTTCTTT | CASSLGPTAEAFF
. | TRBJ1-1 | TRBV5-1 | . | TGCGCCAGCAGCTTCACGGGTTCGACAGATACGAACACTGAAGCTTTCTTT | CASSFTGSTDTNTEAFF
. | TRBJ1-1 | TRBV7-9 | . | TGTGCCAGCAGTTACTCGAGGGGACTCCTGTACGCTGAAGCTTTCTTT | CASSYSRGLLYAEAFF
. | TRBJ2-7 | TRBV5-4 | . | TGTGCCAGCAGAGCAACAATGTCGGGAGCAGACTACGAGCAGTACTTC | CASRATMSGADYEQYF
. | TRBJ2-1 | TRBV5-1 | TRBD2 | TGCGCCAGCAGCGGGACTAGCGGGAGCCTGGGCCTCTTC | CASSGTSGSLGLF
. | TRBJ1-1 | TRBV7-9 | . | TGTGCCAGCAGCACGTGGGGGCCTGAAGCTTTCTTT | CASSTWGPEAFF
. | TRBJ2-7 | TRBV9 | . | TGTGCCAGCAGCCCACGAGGGGGAGGGTATCTCCCGGGCTCCTACGAGCAGTACTTC | CASSPRGGGYLPGSYEQYF
. | TRBJ2-7 | TRBV7-2 | . | TGTGCCAGCAGCCCCCAGGTAGGCGAGCAGTACTTC | CASSPQVGEQYF
. | TRBJ2-1 | TRBV9 | . | TGTGCCAGCAGCCCCCGAACAGGGATGAGGTACAATGAGCAGTTCTTC | CASSPRTGMRYNEQFF
. | TRBJ2-1 | TRBV19 | TRBD1 | TGTGCCAGTAGTCGTGGCAGGGGGCCAGCCGATACAAACAATGAGCAGTTCTTC | CASSRGRGPADTNNEQFF
. | TRBJ2-6 | TRBV11-3 | TRBD1 | TGTGCCAGCAGCTCTGGGACAGGCTCTGGGGCCAACGTCCTGACTTTC | CASSSGTGSGANVLTF